Listed below are T cell receptor beta chains from one sample, sequenced in a study of control samples from healthy donors and cancer patients. Measured with immunoSEQ multiplex PCR; TCRdb has only the in-frame clones, and not every one. The sample consists of about 94,000 clones, approximately 86% of them appearing once. The sequenced material came from blood. The receptor set was obtained from a woman aged 45 to 65 in good health. CDR3s include the opening cysteine and the closing phenylalanine or tryptophan. The order of the fields is clone size, J gene, D gene, V gene, CDR3 protein, CDR3 DNA. D genes are given only for firm matches. A row's size may be missing; if present it is once, few, many or a size class.

clone size: NA
J gene: TRBJ2-7
D gene: TRBD2
V gene: TRBV5-4
CDR3 protein: CASSQLAGAPSYEQYF
CDR3 DNA: TGTGCCAGCAGCCAACTAGCGGGGGCACCTTCCTACGAGCAGTACTTC

clone size: NA
J gene: TRBJ1-3
D gene: NA
V gene: TRBV12-3/TRBV12-4
CDR3 protein: CASSLAIGNTIYF
CDR3 DNA: TGTGCCAGCAGTTTGGCCATTGGAAACACCATATATTTT

clone size: NA
J gene: TRBJ1-2
D gene: NA
V gene: TRBV12-3/TRBV12-4
CDR3 protein: CASSLGPDGYTF
CDR3 DNA: TGTGCCAGCAGTTTAGGGCCGGACGGCTACACCTTC

clone size: NA
J gene: TRBJ1-6
D gene: NA
V gene: TRBV6-5
CDR3 protein: CASSYSRAGNNSPLHF
CDR3 DNA: TGTGCCAGCAGTTACTCAAGGGCAGGGAATAATTCACCCCTCCACTTT

clone size: NA
J gene: TRBJ1-6
D gene: NA
V gene: TRBV5-1
CDR3 protein: CASSEGSSYNSPLHF
CDR3 DNA: TGCGCCAGCAGTGAGGGAAGCTCCTATAATTCACCCCTCCACTTT

clone size: NA
J gene: TRBJ2-7
D gene: TRBD1
V gene: TRBV5-1
CDR3 protein: CASSLGRTGYEQYF
CDR3 DNA: TGCGCCAGCAGCTTGGGTCGGACAGGCTACGAGCAGTACTTC

clone size: NA
J gene: TRBJ2-3
D gene: NA
V gene: TRBV19
CDR3 protein: CASSVGLTDTQYF
CDR3 DNA: TGTGCCAGTAGCGTGGGGTTGACAGATACGCAGTATTTT

clone size: few
J gene: TRBJ1-1
D gene: NA
V gene: TRBV18
CDR3 protein: CASSPGQNTEAFF
CDR3 DNA: TGTGCCAGCTCACCGGGCCAGAACACTGAAGCTTTCTTT

clone size: NA
J gene: TRBJ1-4
D gene: NA
V gene: TRBV4-3
CDR3 protein: CASSQDWSGPNEKLFF
CDR3 DNA: TGCGCCAGCAGCCAAGATTGGTCAGGCCCAAATGAAAAACTGTTTTTT

clone size: NA
J gene: TRBJ2-1
D gene: NA
V gene: TRBV6-2/TRBV6-3
CDR3 protein: CASSYSGSRINEQFF
CDR3 DNA: TGTGCCAGCAGTTACTCGGGGTCCCGGATCAATGAGCAGTTCTTC

clone size: NA
J gene: TRBJ1-1
D gene: NA
V gene: TRBV4-2
CDR3 protein: CASSQDFRTATRNTEAFF
CDR3 DNA: TGTGCCAGCAGCCAAGATTTTAGGACAGCTACCCGAAACACTGAAGCTTTCTTT

clone size: NA
J gene: TRBJ2-2
D gene: TRBD1
V gene: TRBV7-2
CDR3 protein: CASSFTGTGANTGELFF
CDR3 DNA: TGTGCCAGCAGCTTTACCGGGACAGGGGCAAACACCGGGGAGCTGTTTTTT

clone size: NA
J gene: TRBJ2-5
D gene: NA
V gene: TRBV14
CDR3 protein: CASSRDTGLVQYF
CDR3 DNA: TGTGCCAGCAGCAGGGACACGGGGTTGGTCCAGTACTTC

clone size: few
J gene: TRBJ2-7
D gene: TRBD1
V gene: TRBV7-9
CDR3 protein: CASSRDSSYEQYF
CDR3 DNA: TGTGCCAGCAGCCGGGACAGCTCCTACGAGCAGTACTTC

clone size: NA
J gene: TRBJ2-2
D gene: TRBD2
V gene: TRBV28
CDR3 protein: CASSMIAGGTGELFF
CDR3 DNA: TGTGCCAGCAGTATGATAGCGGGAGGCACCGGGGAGCTGTTTTTT

clone size: NA
J gene: TRBJ2-1
D gene: TRBD1
V gene: TRBV7-2
CDR3 protein: CAITGTGIYNEQFF
CDR3 DNA: TGTGCCATAACCGGGACAGGAATTTACAATGAGCAGTTCTTC

clone size: NA
J gene: TRBJ2-5
D gene: TRBD2
V gene: TRBV10-3
CDR3 protein: CAISESLAGGSETQYF
CDR3 DNA: TGTGCCATCAGTGAGTCATTAGCGGGGGGTTCAGAGACCCAGTACTTC

clone size: NA
J gene: TRBJ1-1
D gene: NA
V gene: TRBV7-9
CDR3 protein: CASSFGAEAFF
CDR3 DNA: TGTGCCAGCAGCTTTGGCGCTGAAGCTTTCTTT

clone size: NA
J gene: TRBJ2-5
D gene: TRBD2
V gene: TRBV3-1/TRBV3-2
CDR3 protein: CASTPGGVGTSGMQETQYF
CDR3 DNA: TGTGCCAGCACCCCGGGGGGGGTCGGGACTAGCGGGATGCAAGAGACCCAGTACTTC

clone size: NA
J gene: TRBJ1-2
D gene: TRBD1
V gene: TRBV2
CDR3 protein: CAKTTGMGRGYTF
CDR3 DNA: TGTGCCAAGACGACAGGGATGGGACGGGGCTACACCTTC

clone size: NA
J gene: TRBJ1-1
D gene: NA
V gene: TRBV7-8
CDR3 protein: CASSLGGGLNTEAFF
CDR3 DNA: TGTGCCAGCAGCCTAGGGGGGGGGTTGAACACTGAAGCTTTCTTT

clone size: NA
J gene: TRBJ2-7
D gene: TRBD1
V gene: TRBV5-4
CDR3 protein: CASSLDGTGIYEQYF
CDR3 DNA: TGTGCCAGCAGCTTGGATGGGACAGGGATCTACGAGCAGTACTTC

clone size: NA
J gene: TRBJ2-1
D gene: TRBD1
V gene: TRBV3-1/TRBV3-2
CDR3 protein: CASSQSQGANEQFF
CDR3 DNA: TGTGCCAGCAGCCAATCACAGGGGGCCAATGAGCAGTTCTTC